The text below deals with one T cell receptor beta chain. Antigen unknown. The record originates from a study of cytomegalovirus exposure and HLA in healthy donors. Turning to the study itself: Earlier sequencing of approximately 180 million T cells yielded roughly 120 million unique TCR beta sequences. Study conclusions and caveats: It was reportedly the case that the classifier diagnosed cytomegalovirus status with high specificity and sensitivity.

PCR amplification relied on 60 Vbeta primers (plus 13 Jbeta primers). Authors' data handling: An analysis performed later counted around 80 million unique TCR beta chains (roughly 11 million of them shared). Libraries were prepared by immunoSEQ multiplex PCR; TCRdb keeps only in-frame clonotypes and omits some of them. V and J calls plus clone size are reproduced from that table; the DNA served to infer D and trimming. In the table there are 200,000 to 250,000 clones, around 80% of which are singletons. This clonotype was obtained from a boy aged 5 to 17 in good health and CMV-seronegative. Sequencing was carried out using PBMCs.

The CDR3 is CASSLWDRGDYEQYF. DNA of the CDR3: TGTGCCAGCAGTTTGTGGGACAGGGGCGACTACGAGCAGTACTTC. The rearrangement links TRBV27 to TRBJ2-5, with 10 bases matching TRBD1. TRBJ2-7 matches the DNA end more closely, so the J call is doubtful. The CDR3 is 15 residues long. Germline CDR1 is MNHEY and CDR2 is SMNVEV (reference sequence).